The 17 T cell receptor beta chains below come from one sample, sequenced in a study of shared clonotypes between healthy human individuals. Clones were read by immunoSEQ multiplex PCR, and TCRdb kept only the in-frame ones, dropping some. The table has 2 million to 2.5 million clones, approximately 93% seen once. The sequencing sample was made of naive CD4+ T cells from PBMCs. Subset given: CD45RA+ positively selected. The origin of the receptors is a man between 18 and 35 years old in good health. Some clones in this sample may be carry-over from other donors' samples.

This clone was detected only once. Other DNA sequences in the sample encode the same CDR3. The genes are TRBV7-2 and TRBJ2-2, with D possibly matching TRBD1 (8 bases). With 4 bases removed from V and 5 bases from J, the gap between germline ends came to 14 bases. Germline CDR1 and CDR2: SGHTA and FQGNSA. CDR3 length: 15 amino acids. The CDR3 spells CASSSQGGRTGELFF. The CDR3 DNA reads TGTGCCAGCAGCTCACAGGGGGGGCGAACCGGGGAGCTGTTTTTT.

On this clone: The same CDR3 is also encoded by other DNA sequences in this sample. CDR3 in amino acids: CASSGQGNTEAFF. The CDR3 nucleotides are TGTGCCAGCAGTGGGCAGGGGAACACTGAAGCTTTCTTT. V usage is TRBV2 and J usage is TRBJ1-1; D is perhaps TRBD1 (5 bases). The germline V gene encodes CDR1 SNHLY and CDR2 FYNNEI. There are 13 residues in the CDR3. The V gene lost 4 bases and the J gene lost 1 base, with 7 bases spanning the gap.

This chain links TRBV19 with TRBJ1-2; 7 nucleotides match TRBD1. From germline, CDR1 is LNHDA and CDR2 SQIVND (reference sequence). The CDR3 totals 14 residues. The V segment lost 5 bases and the J segment 4 bases; nucleotides outside the gene matches: 7. CDR3 DNA: TGTGCCAGTAGTCGACAGGGAGGCGCCTATGGCTACACCTTC. This sequence encodes CASSRQGGAYGYTF.

In this sample, this clone turned up once. The chain carries TRBV6-5 and TRBJ2-7; D is unresolved. Trimming removed 0 bases at V and 10 bases at J, with 7 bases between. CDR1 and CDR2 from the germline V gene are MNHEY and SVGAGI. This CDR3 has 11 amino acids. The CDR3 loop is CASSYSGHQYF. As DNA, the CDR3 is TGTGCCAGCAGTTACTCGGGCCACCAGTACTTC.

This chain uses TRBV28 with TRBJ2-1; 8 bases align to TRBD1. Looked up from germline, CDR1 is MDHEN and CDR2 is SYDVKM. This CDR3 comprises 15 residues. Losses at the gene ends were 6 bases for V and 8 bases for J; bases not matched to a gene: 12. The CDR3 sequence: CASSPYGQGSDEQFF. The CDR3 DNA follows: TGTGCCAGCAGCCCATACGGACAGGGTTCGGATGAGCAGTTCTTC.

The chain combines TRBV19 with TRBJ1-2; 7 bases map to TRBD1. J was trimmed by 7 bases and V by 5 bases; bases with no gene match: 7. The germline V gene encodes CDR1 LNHDA and CDR2 SQIVND (reference sequence). This CDR3 spans 13 amino acids. The CDR3 nucleotides are TGTGCCAGTAGTTCCGACAGGGCGCGTGGCTACACCTTC. Its translation: CASSSDRARGYTF. Full variable domain (missing parts from reference TRBV19 and TRBJ1-2): DGGITQSPKYLFRKEGQNVTLSCEQNLNHDAMYWYRQDPGQGLRLIYYSQIVNDFQKGDIAEGYSVSREKKESFPLTVTSAQKNPTAFYLCASSSDRARGYTFGSGTRLTVV.

V and J are TRBV6-6 and TRBJ1-4; D remains unclear. The germline V gene has CDR1 MNHNY and CDR2 SVGAGI (reference sequence). CDR3 length: 13 amino acids. Trimming left V 6 bases short and J 7 bases short, with 12 bases between. CDR3 coding DNA: TGTGCCAGCAGGAATGGGATTACTGAAAAACTGTTTTTT. Its translation: CASRNGITEKLFF.

This clone was recorded once. V usage is TRBV7-2 and J usage is TRBJ1-5; D might be TRBD1 (5 bases). Germline CDR1 reads SGHTA; CDR2 reads FQGNSA. V was shortened by 3 bases and J by 7 bases, with 13 bases between the two germline ends. CDR3 size: 14 residues. The CDR3 sequence: CASSFPGFQQPQHF. DNA for the CDR3: TGTGCCAGCAGCTTTCCAGGGTTCCAGCAGCCCCAGCATTTT.

This chain links TRBV6-1 with TRBJ2-7, with D tentatively TRBD1 or TRBD2 (5 bases each). The CDR3 consists of 15 residues. V lost 2 bases to trimming and J lost 2 bases, with 13 bases between them. Germline values: CDR1 MNHNS, CDR2 SASEGT. CDR3 in amino acids: CASSETGTLAYEQYF. In nucleotides, the CDR3 is TGTGCCAGCAGTGAAACCGGGACCCTTGCCTACGAGCAGTACTTC.

As for this clone: Different DNA sequences within this sample yield the same CDR3. The gene calls are TRBV7-9 and TRBJ2-3; D is unresolved. Trimming pared 1 base from V and 4 bases from J, leaving 12 bases between. The germline V gene has CDR1 SEHNR and CDR2 FQNEAQ (reference sequence). The CDR3 runs to 15 residues. DNA for the CDR3: TGTGCCAGCAGCTTAGACCGCACGGGCCCAGATACGCAGTATTTT. Amino acids: CASSLDRTGPDTQYF.

The V gene is TRBV28, the J gene TRBJ1-5; a weak D match, TRBD1 (5 bases). The CDR3 totals 16 residues. Germline CDR1 and CDR2: MDHEN and SYDVKM. Trimming removed 9 bases from V and 1 base from J, with 19 bases in between. CDR3 protein: CASKWDVSGSNQPQHF. The DNA of the CDR3 is TGTGCCAGTAAATGGGACGTCTCGGGGAGCAATCAGCCCCAGCATTTT.

As to this clone: Distinct nucleotide sequences in the sample also encode this CDR3. V and J are TRBV7-2 and TRBJ2-5, with D unclear. CDR1 and CDR2 (germline): SGHTA, FQGNSA. Trimming removed 3 bases at V and 2 bases at J, with 7 bases between. CDR3 length: 13 residues. The CDR3 nucleotides read TGTGCCAGCAGCTTTCCCGGACAAGAGACCCAGTACTTC. Amino acid sequence: CASSFPGQETQYF.

The chain has TRBV7-2 and TRBJ2-1; D ambiguous. The CDR3 consists of 14 residues. Germline loops: CDR1 SGHTA, CDR2 FQGNSA. V was shortened by 1 base and J by 9 bases, with 13 bases between the two germline ends. CDR3 bases: TGTGCCAGCAGCTTAGGTATAATCGCGGTTGAGCAGTTCTTC. The encoded protein is CASSLGIIAVEQFF. Based on the CDR3 plus reference TRBV7-2 and TRBJ2-1, the full variable domain is GAGVSQSPSNKVTEKGKDVELRCDPISGHTALYWYRQSLGQGLEFLIYFQGNSAPDKSGLPSDRFSAERTGGSVSTLTIQRTQQEDSAVYLCASSLGIIAVEQFFGPGTRLTVL.

The chain joins TRBV7-9 to TRBJ2-3, with 11 bases matching TRBD2. Germline CDR1 and CDR2: SEHNR and FQNEAQ (reference sequence). The CDR3 consists of 19 residues. Unmatched junction bases numbered 18, after V lost 6 bases and J lost 4 bases. CDR3 sequence: CASSFPSGRSLSSPDTQYF. The CDR3 nucleotides read TGTGCCAGCAGTTTTCCTAGCGGGAGGTCACTTAGTAGCCCAGATACGCAGTATTTT. The full variable domain, completed using reference TRBV7-9 and TRBJ2-3, is DTGVSQNPRHKITKRGQNVTFRCDPISEHNRLYWYRQTLGQGPEFLTYFQNEAQLEKSRLLSDRFSAERPKGSFSTLEIQRTEQGDSAMYLCASSFPSGRSLSSPDTQYFGPGTRLTVL.

The V call is TRBV6-1, the J call TRBJ2-1; 7 bases line up with TRBD1. The CDR3 has 14 residues. Germline values: CDR1 MNHNS, CDR2 SASEGT. V gave up 6 bases and J gave up 6 bases; unmatched junction bases: 8. The CDR3 region is CASSRGQTSNEQFF. The CDR3 nucleotides read TGTGCCAGCAGCAGGGGACAGACGTCCAATGAGCAGTTCTTC.

This clone is a singleton in its sample. The V call is TRBV11-2, the J call TRBJ1-3; 7 positions agree with TRBD1. Per germline, CDR1 SGHAT and CDR2 FQNNGV. This CDR3 has 15 amino acids. Losses at the gene ends were 3 bases for V and 4 bases for J; bases not matched to a gene: 6. The CDR3 spells CASSLRQGTGNTIYF. The CDR3 coding sequence is TGTGCCAGCAGCTTGAGACAGGGCACCGGAAACACCATATATTTT.

The chain employs TRBV7-6 and TRBJ1-2; no firm D call. The germline V gene has CDR1 SGHVS and CDR2 FNYEAQ. The CDR3 totals 12 residues. The V and J ends lost 6 bases and 8 bases respectively, with 13 bases between them. The CDR3 loop reads CASSPDRTGYTF. CDR3 in DNA: TGTGCCAGCAGTCCGGACCGTACGGGCTACACCTTC.